These 23 T cell receptor beta chains share one sample of origin, sequenced in a study of T cell responses to AZD1222 COVID-19 vaccine. The assay was immunoSEQ multiplex PCR, and TCRdb's table has in-frame clones only and misses some. The sample shows approximately 110,000 clones, 70% to 90% of them seen only once. Material: peripheral blood, obtained 28 days after the second AZD1222 dose. The receptor source for this set is an adult who received the AZD1222 COVID-19 vaccine.

The chain is built from TRBV19 and TRBJ2-3; 8 bases are a match to TRBD2. CDR1 and CDR2 (germline): LNHDA, SQIVND (reference sequence). V trimming: 4 bases; J trimming: 6 bases; junction bases outside the gene matches: 3. There are 13 residues in the CDR3. The CDR3, as DNA: TGTGCCAGTAGTAGCGGGAGGACGGATACGCAGTATTTT. Its translation is CASSSGRTDTQYF.

This chain links TRBV21-1 with TRBJ1-5. TRBV21-1 is described as a pseudogene. This CDR3 has 15 amino acids. CDR3 residues: CASSKVGEYCQPQHF. The DNA for the CDR3 is TGTGCCAGCAGCAAAGTTGGGGAATACTGTCAGCCCCAGCATTTT.

This rearrangement joins TRBV7-9 to TRBJ2-7, with unresolved D. V was clipped by 1 base and J by 6 bases, with 7 bases between them. CDR3 length equals 12 residues. Germline V gene data show CDR1 as SEHNR and CDR2 as FQNEAQ (reference sequence). The CDR3 nucleotides are TGTGCCAGCAGCTTAGTGGGTTTCGAGCAGTACTTC. It is translated as CASSLVGFEQYF.

This clone was seen a handful of times. The V gene is TRBV28, the J gene TRBJ1-6, with D hard to call. The CDR3 consists of 17 residues. The germline V and J ends were trimmed by 3 bases and 2 bases, with 14 bases remaining between them. CDR1 MDHEN and CDR2 SYDVKM come from the germline V gene. Here the CDR3 DNA reads TGTGCCAGCAGTTTCCATACGGCGGGGACCTATAATTCACCCCTCCACTTT. Its translation is CASSFHTAGTYNSPLHF.

J is TRBJ1-1 and V is TRBV11-1; tentatively, D is TRBD1 (6 bases). The CDR3 is 16 amino acids. V lost 5 bases, J lost 1 base, and 17 bases lay in between. CDR1 and CDR2 (germline): SGHAT, FQDESV (reference sequence). The CDR3 sequence is CASSRERGVANTEAFF. CDR3 DNA: TGTGCCAGCAGCCGAGAAAGGGGGGTTGCGAACACTGAAGCTTTCTTT.

The chain couples TRBV7-3 to TRBJ1-3, with no clear D. CDR1 and CDR2 from the germline V gene are SGHTA and FQGTGA. CDR3 length equals 14 residues. Between the trimmed V and J ends, which lost 1 base and 3 bases, there was a span of 7 bases. The CDR3 bases are TGTGCCAGCAGCTTAAGTAGGAATGGAAACACCATATATTTT. Its protein is CASSLSRNGNTIYF.

The chain joins TRBV3-1 (or the pseudogene TRBV3-2) to TRBJ2-1, with TRBD2 matching over 10 bases. Germline V gene sequence: CDR1 LGHDT, CDR2 YNNKEL (reference sequence). CDR3 length: 18 residues. J lost 2 bases, V lost 2 bases, and 9 bases had no gene match. CDR3 loop: CASSQYPVSGRAYNEQFF. For the CDR3, the DNA is TGTGCCAGCAGCCAATACCCCGTAAGCGGGAGGGCCTACAATGAGCAGTTCTTC.

This clone came up a few times. The rearrangement links TRBV7-2 to TRBJ1-1; tentative D call: TRBD1 (6 bases). Germline values: CDR1 SGHTA, CDR2 FQGNSA. V lost 8 bases, J lost 1 base, and 11 bases lay in between. The CDR3 contains 13 residues. The CDR3 here is CASWDTENTEAFF. The CDR3 DNA sequence: TGTGCCAGCTGGGACACCGAGAACACTGAAGCTTTCTTT.

The V gene is TRBV27, the J gene TRBJ2-3; 7 nucleotides line up with TRBD1. Trimming at V came to 7 bases and at J to 4 bases, leaving 8 bases not matched to a gene. Germline CDR1 reads MNHEY; CDR2 reads SMNVEV (reference sequence). The CDR3 loop spans 14 amino acids. The CDR3: CASTHRQGSDTQYF. CDR3 coding DNA: TGTGCCAGCACCCATCGACAGGGTTCAGATACGCAGTATTTT.

V usage is TRBV6-6 and J usage is TRBJ1-1, with a possible D match to TRBD1 (5 bases). The CDR3 length is 13 residues. V dropped 5 bases and J dropped 4 bases, with 11 bases sitting between them. CDR1 is MNHNY and CDR2 is SVGAGI in the germline V gene (reference sequence). CDR3 nucleotide sequence: TGTGCCAGCAGTATCGGGACCCCCACTGAAGCTTTCTTT. Protein: CASSIGTPTEAFF.

The gene calls are TRBV3-1 (or the pseudogene TRBV3-2) and TRBJ1-2, with 10 bases identical to TRBD1. CDR1 is LGHDT and CDR2 is YNNKEL in the germline V gene (reference sequence). V shed 1 base and J 2 bases; nucleotides not matched to a gene: 10. The CDR3 totals 18 residues. The CDR3 DNA sequence: TGTGCCAGCAGCCAAGGTCTTTTACGGGACAGGGGCAACTATGGCTACACCTTC. It specifies CASSQGLLRDRGNYGYTF.

The V and J genes are TRBV4-1 and TRBJ2-7; 7 nucleotides agree with TRBD1. This CDR3 region has 17 residues. V dropped 0 bases and J dropped 2; count of bases not matched to a gene: 10. Germline CDR1 reads MGHRA; CDR2 reads YSYEKL. In DNA, the CDR3 is TGCGCCAGCAGCCAAGAACACACAGGGGCCGGTACCTACGAGCAGTACTTC. It codes for CASSQEHTGAGTYEQYF.

The CDR3 loop is CASSLFRTGVDEQFF. CDR3 nucleotide sequence: TGTGCCAGCAGCTTGTTCAGGACAGGGGTGGATGAGCAGTTCTTC. The chain couples TRBV7-8 to TRBJ2-1; 9 bases are a match to TRBD1. This CDR3 is 15 amino acids long. Germline CDR1 SGHVS, CDR2 FQNEAQ. The V gene end was trimmed by 3 bases and the J gene end by 8 bases; junction bases not matched to a gene: 8. Together with reference TRBV7-8 and TRBJ2-1, the CDR3 gives the full variable domain: GAGVSQSPRYKVAKRGQDVALRCDPISGHVSLFWYQQALGQGPEFLTYFQNEAQLDKSGLPSDRFFAERPEGSVSTLKIQRTQQEDSAVYLCASSLFRTGVDEQFFGPGTRLTVL.

The chain employs TRBV30 and TRBJ2-2; D gene uncertain. Germline CDR1 is GTSNPN and CDR2 is SVGIG (reference sequence). V was pared by 1 base and J by 2 bases, with 8 bases between. This CDR3 contains 14 residues. The CDR3 is CAWSGYINTGELFF. Here the CDR3 DNA reads TGTGCCTGGAGTGGATATATCAACACCGGGGAGCTGTTTTTT.

The CDR3 sequence: CASSTGEVSNEQFF. In nucleotides, the CDR3 is TGCGCCAGCAGCACCGGGGAGGTTAGCAATGAGCAGTTCTTC. This chain links TRBV4-3 with TRBJ2-1; perhaps TRBD2 as D (6 bases). Germline CDR1 and CDR2: LGHNA and YSLEER. The CDR3 has 14 amino acids. V lost 5 bases and J 6 bases, leaving 14 bases between the germline ends.

The V call is TRBV9, the J call TRBJ2-1, with D perhaps TRBD1 or TRBD2 (6 bases each). V shed 0 bases and J shed 5 bases, with 15 bases lying between them. The CDR3 loop spans 16 amino acids. Germline V gene data show CDR1 as SGDLS and CDR2 as YYNGEE. In nucleotides, the CDR3 is TGTGCCAGCAGCGTAGGGGGCCGGGGGCGGAACAATGAGCAGTTCTTC. Translation gives CASSVGGRGRNNEQFF. Full variable domain (missing parts from reference TRBV9 and TRBJ2-1): DSGVTQTPKHLITATGQRVTLRCSPRSGDLSVYWYQQSLDQGLQFLIQYYNGEERAKGNILERFSAQQFPDLHSELNLSSLELGDSALYFCASSVGGRGRNNEQFFGPGTRLTVL.

The genes are TRBV9 and TRBJ2-5; the D is unclear. V dropped 1 base and J dropped 5 bases, with 12 bases sitting between them. CDR3 length: 14 amino acids. From germline, CDR1 is SGDLS and CDR2 YYNGEE. The chain's CDR3 is CASSVIAFDETQYF. CDR3 in DNA: TGTGCCAGCAGCGTAATCGCCTTTGACGAGACCCAGTACTTC. Full variable domain (missing parts from reference TRBV9 and TRBJ2-5): DSGVTQTPKHLITATGQRVTLRCSPRSGDLSVYWYQQSLDQGLQFLIQYYNGEERAKGNILERFSAQQFPDLHSELNLSSLELGDSALYFCASSVIAFDETQYFGPGTRLLVL.

The rearrangement links TRBV10-3 to TRBJ2-5, with D tentatively TRBD1 or TRBD2 (5 bases each). Per germline, CDR1 ENHRY and CDR2 SYGVKD. Deletions cut 8 bases from V and 5 bases from J, with 15 bases between. This CDR3 contains 13 residues. For the CDR3, the DNA is TGTGCCATCTCCGGGACGGGCTGGGAGACCCAGTACTTC. Its translation: CAISGTGWETQYF.

This clone came up once. This chain links TRBV19 with TRBJ2-6; a weak D match, TRBD2 (5 bases). Between the trimmed V and J ends, which lost 3 bases and 2 bases, there was a span of 8 bases. Germline values: CDR1 LNHDA, CDR2 SQIVND (reference sequence). The CDR3 has 15 residues. CDR3 region: CASSIPRAGANVLTF. The CDR3 coding sequence is TGTGCCAGTAGTATTCCGAGGGCTGGGGCCAACGTCCTGACTTTC. The variable domain in full, completed from reference TRBV19 and TRBJ2-6, reads DGGITQSPKYLFRKEGQNVTLSCEQNLNHDAMYWYRQDPGQGLRLIYYSQIVNDFQKGDIAEGYSVSREKKESFPLTVTSAQKNPTAFYLCASSIPRAGANVLTFGAGSRLTVL.

The chain links TRBV19 to TRBJ2-7; D is possibly TRBD2 (5 bases). The CDR3 runs 14 residues. Germline CDR1 is LNHDA and CDR2 is SQIVND (reference sequence). Trimming stripped 4 bases from V and 3 bases from J, with 13 bases between. The CDR3 sequence is CASSTGLDFYEQYF. The CDR3 region has the DNA TGTGCCAGTAGTACCGGACTGGATTTCTACGAGCAGTACTTC.

The chain is built from TRBV4-1 and TRBJ1-5, with D perhaps TRBD1 (5 bases). The CDR3 runs to 15 residues. V lost 1 base and J 5 bases, leaving 12 bases between the germline ends. Germline values: CDR1 MGHRA, CDR2 YSYEKL. CDR3 loop: CASSQGRDAYQPQHF. The DNA for the CDR3 is TGCGCCAGCAGCCAAGGGAGGGACGCTTATCAGCCCCAGCATTTT.

The chain links TRBV5-1 to TRBJ1-4; unclear D gene. The CDR3 covers 15 residues. Germline V gene sequence: CDR1 SGHRS, CDR2 YFSETQ. V was shortened by 0 bases and J by 0 bases, with 6 bases between the two germline ends. This CDR3 reads CASSLGTATNEKLFF. The CDR3 DNA reads TGCGCCAGCAGCTTGGGCACGGCAACTAATGAAAAACTGTTTTTT.

This chain joins TRBV30 and TRBJ1-3; no firm D call. V dropped 0 bases and J dropped 0 bases, with 9 bases sitting between them. Germline V gene data show CDR1 as GTSNPN and CDR2 as SVGIG (reference sequence). The CDR3 spans 15 residues. The CDR3 sequence: CAWSVAGFSGNTIYF. CDR3 in DNA: TGTGCCTGGAGTGTGGCTGGGTTCTCTGGAAACACCATATATTTT.